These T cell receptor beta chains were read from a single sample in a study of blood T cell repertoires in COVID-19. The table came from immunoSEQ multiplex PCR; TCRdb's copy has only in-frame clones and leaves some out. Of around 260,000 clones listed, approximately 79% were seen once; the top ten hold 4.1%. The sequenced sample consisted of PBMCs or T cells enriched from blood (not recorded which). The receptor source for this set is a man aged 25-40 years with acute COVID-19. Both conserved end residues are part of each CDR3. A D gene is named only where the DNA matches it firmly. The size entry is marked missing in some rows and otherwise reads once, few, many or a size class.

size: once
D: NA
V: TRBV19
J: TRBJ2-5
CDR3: CASSILGRGGAQETQYF
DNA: TGTGCCAGTAGTATTCTCGGGCGCGGCGGGGCTCAAGAGACCCAGTACTTC

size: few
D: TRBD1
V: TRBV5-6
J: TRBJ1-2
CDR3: CASSLPGGLGYTF
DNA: TGTGCCAGCAGCTTGCCAGGGGGCCTTGGCTACACCTTC

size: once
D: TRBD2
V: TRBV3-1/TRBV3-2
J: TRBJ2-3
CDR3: CASSHRGVFQTDTQYF
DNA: TGTGCCAGCAGCCACCGGGGGGTTTTCCAGACAGATACGCAGTATTTT

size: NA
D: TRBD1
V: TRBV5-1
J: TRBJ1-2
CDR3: CASSQHRGNSSGYTF
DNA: TGTGCCAGCAGCCAGCACAGGGGTAATTCTAGTGGCTACACCTTC

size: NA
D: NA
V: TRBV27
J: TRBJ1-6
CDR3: CASSEEGTGNSPLHF
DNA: TGTGCCAGCAGTGAGGAGGGAACGGGTAATTCACCCCTCCACTTT

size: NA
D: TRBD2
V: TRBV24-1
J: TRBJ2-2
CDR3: CATSDTSGLAGGTGELFF
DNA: TGTGCCACCAGTGATACCTCTGGACTAGCGGGAGGCACCGGGGAGCTGTTTTTT

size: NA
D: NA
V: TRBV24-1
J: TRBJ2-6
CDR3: CATSDARSQGSGANVLTF
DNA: TGTGCCACCAGTGATGCCCGGTCGCAGGGATCTGGGGCCAACGTCCTGACTTTC

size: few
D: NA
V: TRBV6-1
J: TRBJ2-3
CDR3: CASSEIFAISTDTQYF
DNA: TGTGCCAGCAGTGAAATCTTCGCGATATCCACAGATACGCAGTATTTT

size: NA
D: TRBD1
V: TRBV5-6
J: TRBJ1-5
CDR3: CASSWSGGGQPQHF
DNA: TGTGCCAGCAGCTGGTCAGGGGGCGGTCAGCCCCAGCATTTT

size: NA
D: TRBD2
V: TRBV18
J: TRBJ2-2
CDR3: CASSPGTSGWNTGELFF
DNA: TGTGCCAGCTCACCAGGGACTAGCGGGTGGAACACCGGGGAGCTGTTTTTT

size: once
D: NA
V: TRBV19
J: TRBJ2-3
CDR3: CASSSPGGPDTQYF
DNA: TGTGCCAGTAGTTCCCCGGGGGGCCCAGATACGCAGTATTTT

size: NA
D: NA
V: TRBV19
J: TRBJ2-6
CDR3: CAASRFSGANVLTF
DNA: TGTGCCGCAAGTCGGTTCTCTGGGGCCAACGTCCTGACTTTC

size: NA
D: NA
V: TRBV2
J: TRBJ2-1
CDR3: CASSQGGNEQFF
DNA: TGTGCCAGCAGTCAGGGGGGTAATGAGCAGTTCTTC

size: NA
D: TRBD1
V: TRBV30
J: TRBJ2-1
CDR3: CAWSRRRTGGYNEQFF
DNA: TGTGCCTGGAGTCGCCGAAGGACAGGGGGCTACAATGAGCAGTTCTTC

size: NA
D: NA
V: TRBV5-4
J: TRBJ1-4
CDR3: CASSLASGADEKLFF
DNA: TGTGCCAGCAGCTTGGCTAGTGGGGCGGATGAAAAACTGTTTTTT

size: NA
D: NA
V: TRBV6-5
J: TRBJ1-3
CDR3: CASREGGYSGNTIYF
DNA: TGTGCCAGCAGGGAGGGGGGGTATTCTGGAAACACCATATATTTT

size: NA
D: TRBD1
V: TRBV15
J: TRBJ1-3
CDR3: CATSPQPTGGSGNTIYF
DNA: TGTGCCACCAGCCCGCAACCAACAGGGGGCTCTGGAAACACCATATATTTT

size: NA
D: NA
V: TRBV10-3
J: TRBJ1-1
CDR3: CAISELGTEAFF
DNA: TGTGCCATCAGTGAGCTAGGTACTGAAGCTTTCTTT

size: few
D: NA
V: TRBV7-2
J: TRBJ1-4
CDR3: CASSSGATVATNEKLFF
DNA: TGTGCCAGCAGCTCTGGGGCGACTGTCGCAACTAATGAAAAACTGTTTTTT

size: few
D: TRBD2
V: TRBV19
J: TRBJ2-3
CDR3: CASSIFSGRADTQYF
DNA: TGTGCCAGTAGTATTTTTAGCGGGAGGGCAGATACGCAGTATTTT

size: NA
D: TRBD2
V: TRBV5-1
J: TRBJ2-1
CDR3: CASSPVAGDLNEQFF
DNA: TGTGCCAGCAGCCCGGTAGCGGGAGATCTCAATGAGCAGTTCTTC

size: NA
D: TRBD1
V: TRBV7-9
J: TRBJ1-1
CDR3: CASSSRNRGNTEAFF
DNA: TGTGCCAGCAGCTCCCGCAACAGGGGCAACACTGAAGCTTTCTTT

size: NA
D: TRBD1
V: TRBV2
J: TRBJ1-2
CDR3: CASSELGGGYTF
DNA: TGTGCCAGCAGCGAACTAGGGGGCGGCTACACCTTC